The 31 T cell receptor beta chains listed next were all sequenced from one sample in a study of molecular identifiers for immune sequencing clone quantification. TCRdb reprocessed the PCR reads with MiXCR, giving one entry per CDR3 protein. The sample lists 400,000 to 600,000 distinct CDR3 sequences, 20% to 25% occurring once. Sequencing was performed on naive CD8+ T cells from blood, with Jurkat cell RNA spiked in. Subset specified: FACS-sorted CD8+CD4-CCR7+CD45RA+ naive T cells. These TCRs come from a human donor in good health. Some libraries in this study had Jurkat cell RNA spiked in.

This clonotype has just a few counts. The DNA for the CDR3 is TGTGCCAGCAGCTCCCCGGACAGGGGGTTAGAACTTAGCAATCAGCCCCAGCATTTT. It translates to CASSSPDRGLELSNQPQHF. The V call is TRBV7-9, the J call TRBJ1-5; 10 bases are shared with TRBD1. V was clipped by 4 bases and J by 0 bases; unmatched bases: 12. The germline gives CDR1 SEHNR, CDR2 FQNEAQ (reference sequence). The CDR3 extends over 19 amino acids. The full variable domain, completed using reference TRBV7-9 and TRBJ1-5, is DTGVSQNPRHKITKRGQNVTFRCDPISEHNRLYWYRQTLGQGPEFLTYFQNEAQLEKSRLLSDRFSAERPKGSFSTLEIQRTEQGDSAMYLCASSSPDRGLELSNQPQHFGDGTRLSIL.

Ten or more counts support this clonotype. The chain has TRBV5-1 and TRBJ1-1, with D maybe TRBD1 (6 bases). The CDR3 contains 14 residues. The germline V gene has CDR1 SGHRS and CDR2 YFSETQ. V was cut by 1 base and J by 1 base, with 8 bases left in between. The DNA for the CDR3 is TGCGCCAGCAGCTTGACAGGGAAGAACACTGAAGCTTTCTTT. Its protein product is CASSLTGKNTEAFF.

The chain uses TRBV27 and TRBJ2-7; D is possibly TRBD1 or TRBD2 (5 bases each). The V gene lost 4 bases and the J gene lost 2 bases, with 12 bases spanning the gap. Germline CDR1 reads MNHEY; CDR2 reads SMNVEV (reference sequence). The CDR3 has 14 amino acids. The CDR3 loop reads CASSWGPGTYEQYF. The CDR3 DNA is TGTGCCAGCAGTTGGGGACCCGGCACCTACGAGCAGTACTTC.

This clonotype turned up a few times. The CDR3, as DNA: TGTGCCAGTAGTATGTCGGCGGGACAAGCCTACAATGAGCAGTTCTTC. This translates into CASSMSAGQAYNEQFF. V is TRBV19 and J is TRBJ2-1; D may match TRBD1 or TRBD2 (6 bases each). The CDR3 runs to 16 residues. The ends were cut back, 3 bases at V and 2 bases at J, with 14 bases in the middle. The germline V gene has CDR1 LNHDA and CDR2 SQIVND (reference sequence).

The chain uses TRBV21-1 and TRBJ2-2; the listed D gene, TRBD1, was not tested against the DNA. TRBV21-1 is a pseudogene locus. This CDR3 has 15 residues. CDR3 DNA sequence: TGTGCCAGCAGCCGATGGGCGAGGAACACCGGGGAGCTGTTTTTT. Protein sequence: CASSRWARNTGELFF.

The genes are TRBV28 and TRBJ2-3, with a possible D match to TRBD2 (6 bases). Trimming removed 3 bases from V and 2 bases from J, with 15 bases in between. The CDR3 covers 16 residues. Germline V gives CDR1 MDHEN, CDR2 SYDVKM. The CDR3 DNA follows: TGTGCCAGCAGTTTCGGGGCGGGGAAATACACAGATACGCAGTATTTT. Translation: CASSFGAGKYTDTQYF.

This clonotype occurred a few times. This chain uses TRBV6-1 with TRBJ1-4; TRBD1 aligns across 9 bases. The CDR3 length is 17 residues. V lost 2 bases, J lost 8 bases, and 12 bases stayed unmatched. Germline V gene data show CDR1 as MNHNS and CDR2 as SASEGT. The CDR3 spells CASSEIGRGQGPEKLFF. CDR3 DNA: TGTGCCAGCAGTGAAATTGGGCGGGGACAGGGCCCAGAAAAACTGTTTTTT.

Concerning this clonotype: The junction and the germline gene differ at one end; a read error may be behind it. V gene TRBV6-2 or TRBV6-3 combines with J gene TRBJ2-5; 7 bases fit TRBD1. Per the germline V gene, CDR1 is MNHEY and CDR2 is SVGEGT. This CDR3 contains 14 residues. CDR3 region: CASSPRQGQETQHF. The DNA of the CDR3 is TGTGCCAGCAGCCCTAGACAGGGACAAGAGACCCAGCACTTC.

To note about this clonotype: A clone one base away is much larger, so this may be a read error. The J gene is TRBJ1-6, the V gene TRBV27, with TRBD1 matching 8 bases. The CDR3 extends over 14 amino acids. In germline, CDR1 is MNHEY, CDR2 SMNVEV (reference sequence). The CDR3 nucleotides read TGTACCAGCAGTTTCGGACAGGGTACTTCACCCCTCCACTTT. This translates into CTSSFGQGTSPLHF.

At least ten counts were recorded for this clonotype. The rearrangement joins TRBV5-1 to TRBJ1-1; D may be TRBD1 (6 bases). Germline CDR1 SGHRS, CDR2 YFSETQ. The CDR3 has 12 amino acids. Deletions cut 0 bases from V and 11 bases from J, with 11 bases between. The CDR3 DNA follows: TGCGCCAGCAGCTTGGACAGGGTAGAGGCTTTCTTT. Its protein is CASSLDRVEAFF.

This clonotype was counted a few times. The chain is built from TRBV7-6 and TRBJ2-7, with 9 bases that match TRBD1. This CDR3 region has 15 residues. Trimming cost V 5 bases and J 0 bases; bases outside gene matches: 5. Germline values: CDR1 SGHVS, CDR2 FNYEAQ. CDR3: CASSTGQGPSYEQYF. CDR3 DNA sequence: TGTGCCAGCAGCACCGGACAGGGGCCCTCCTACGAGCAGTACTTC.

Concerning this clonotype: A much larger clone is a single base away; this may be a read error. This likely comes from a read error, as the CDR3 has no conserved phenylalanine or tryptophan at its end. The chain is built from TRBV23-1 and TRBJ2-4, with D possibly TRBD1 on 7 matching bases. TRBV23-1 is noted as an ORF with a role that remains uncertain. The length of the CDR3 is 15 residues. V was shortened by 1 base and J by 5 bases, with 12 bases between the two germline ends. CDR3 in amino acids: CASSQWRGPENIQYL. The CDR3, as DNA: TGCGCCAGCAGTCAATGGAGGGGGCCGGAAAACATTCAGTACCTC.

This clonotype was seen a few times. This may come from a read error, since a much larger clone is one base off. CDR3 DNA sequence: TGTGCCAGTAGTATCATGTGGAGCAACTGTGGCTACACCTTC. Translation: CASSIMWSNCGYTF. This sequence joins TRBV19 and TRBJ1-2; D uncertain. The CDR3 totals 14 residues. Germline V lookup: CDR1 LNHDA, CDR2 SQIVND (reference sequence).

The J gene is TRBJ2-2, the V gene TRBV7-3; D possibly corresponds to TRBD2 (5 bases). Trimming left V 2 bases short and J 0 bases short, with 7 bases between. CDR3 length: 15 amino acids. Germline CDR1 and CDR2: SGHTA and FQGTGA. The CDR3 DNA reads TGTGCCAGCAGCTTAGGACTGACGAACACCGGGGAGCTGTTTTTT. Protein sequence: CASSLGLTNTGELFF.

This clonotype turned up a few times. The chain uses TRBV6-2 or TRBV6-3 and TRBJ2-1; TRBD1 matches at 9 bases. V was clipped by 5 bases and J by 1 base; unmatched bases: 6. The CDR3 has 16 residues. Germline V gives CDR1 MNHEY, CDR2 SVGEGT. The DNA of the CDR3 is TGTGCCAGCAGTCCCCGGGACAGGGTATCCTACAATGAGCAGTTCTTC. Amino acid sequence: CASSPRDRVSYNEQFF.

This clonotype came up many times. This chain uses TRBV20-1 with TRBJ2-3; D possibly uses TRBD1 or TRBD2 (6 bases each). This CDR3 contains 15 residues. The germline V and J ends were trimmed by 0 bases and 2 bases, with 12 bases remaining between them. Germline assignment: CDR1 DFQATT and CDR2 SNEGSKA (reference sequence). The chain's CDR3 is CSARDWGASTDTQYF. The CDR3 nucleotides are TGCAGTGCTAGAGATTGGGGGGCTTCCACAGATACGCAGTATTTT.

Comments on this clonotype: This is likely a read error, given that the CDR3 carries no conserved phenylalanine or tryptophan at its end. J is TRBJ2-5 and V is TRBV6-1, with D tentatively TRBD1 (5 bases). The CDR3 is 11 residues long. Trimming cost V 6 bases and J 9 bases, with 11 bases left between them. Germline V gene lookup returns CDR1 MNHNS and CDR2 SASEGT. The CDR3 DNA is TGTGCCAGCAGCACAGGACATCCCCAGTACTGC. This encodes CASSTGHPQYC.

This clonotype was recorded a few times. The genes are TRBV18 and TRBJ2-2; TRBD2 agrees at 10 bases. The CDR3 is 20 residues long. CDR1 KGHSH and CDR2 LQKENI come from the germline V gene. V was pared by 1 base and J by 0 bases, with 11 bases of the junction left unmatched. CDR3 sequence reads: CASSPLFTISGRTNTGELFF. In DNA form, the CDR3 reads TGTGCCAGCTCACCACTCTTTACGATTAGCGGGAGGACGAACACCGGGGAGCTGTTTTTT.

On this clonotype: One junction end disagrees with the germline gene, perhaps due to a read error. The gene calls are TRBV4-1 and TRBJ1-5; possible D gene TRBD1, 5 bases. The CDR3 is 15 residues long. CDR1 is MGHRA and CDR2 is YSYEKL in the germline V gene. In nucleotides, the CDR3 is TGCGTCAGCAGCCAAGATGAAAGGGGCGCGCAGCCCCAGCATTTT. Amino acid sequence: CVSSQDERGAQPQHF.

The chain uses TRBV12-3 or TRBV12-4 and TRBJ1-6; a possible D gene is TRBD1 (6 bases). This CDR3 has 15 residues. V lost 2 bases to trimming and J lost 2 bases, with 7 bases between them. For the CDR3, the DNA is TGTGCCAGCAGTTTACAGGGGACCTATAATTCACCCCTCCACTTT. Translated: CASSLQGTYNSPLHF.

This clonotype showed up many times. The V gene is TRBV27, the J gene TRBJ1-1; D possibly corresponds to TRBD1 (5 bases). V was trimmed by 1 base and J by 3 bases, leaving 6 bases between them. This CDR3 is 13 amino acids long. Germline values: CDR1 MNHEY, CDR2 SMNVEV (reference sequence). CDR3: CASSLWGYTEAFF. The CDR3 DNA is TGTGCCAGCAGTTTATGGGGCTACACTGAAGCTTTCTTT.

DNA of the CDR3: TGTGCCAGCAGCTTAGAAGGGGCCAACCAAGAGACCCAGTACTTC. Its protein is CASSLEGANQETQYF. The chain carries TRBV11-2 and TRBJ2-5; a possible D gene is TRBD1 (5 bases). The germline V gene encodes CDR1 SGHAT and CDR2 FQNNGV. With 0 bases removed from V and 0 bases from J, the gap between germline ends came to 8 bases. This CDR3 region has 15 residues.

The chain carries TRBV21-1 and TRBJ2-7; the DNA was not used to check the table's D call, TRBD1. TRBV21-1 is a known pseudogene. This CDR3 is built from 13 residues. The CDR3 sequence is CASSKDRAYEQYF. The CDR3 DNA is TGTGCCAGCAGCAAGGACAGAGCGTACGAGCAGTACTTC.

The chain joins TRBV12-3 or TRBV12-4 to TRBJ1-2; D may be TRBD1 (6 bases). V lost 8 bases, J lost 4 bases, and 20 bases lay in between. The CDR3 runs 15 residues. This CDR3 is CASSSSVQGPYGYTF. The CDR3 DNA reads as TGTGCCAGCTCGAGTTCTGTACAGGGACCCTATGGCTACACCTTC.

This clonotype has more than one count but fewer than ten. This chain links TRBV21-1 with TRBJ1-1; the D call in the table, TRBD1, was not verified against the DNA. TRBV21-1 is classified as a pseudogene. CDR3 length: 14 residues. The CDR3 nucleotides read TGTGCCAGCAGCAACATGACAGGTATGACTGAAGCTTTCTTT. Its protein product is CASSNMTGMTEAFF.

This clonotype was counted between two and nine times. This sequence joins TRBV27 and TRBJ1-1; TRBD1 matches 7 bases. Trimming at V came to 3 bases and at J to 1 base, leaving 2 bases not matched to a gene. This CDR3 spans 14 amino acids. Germline V gives CDR1 MNHEY, CDR2 SMNVEV (reference sequence). The CDR3: CASSFGTENTEAFF. CDR3 DNA sequence: TGTGCCAGCAGTTTCGGGACAGAGAACACTGAAGCTTTCTTT.

This clonotype was counted between two and nine times. This chain connects TRBV28 to TRBJ2-3; 9 bases are a match to TRBD2. The CDR3 has 15 amino acids. The V gene end was trimmed by 7 bases and the J gene end by 5 bases; junction bases not matched to a gene: 10. Germline CDR1 and CDR2: MDHEN and SYDVKM. For the CDR3, the DNA is TGTGCCAGCACCATTAGCGGGAGTTGGGGAGATACGCAGTATTTT. It encodes CASTISGSWGDTQYF. The variable domain in full, with the rest retrieved from reference TRBV28 and TRBJ2-3, is DVKVTQSSRYLVKRTGEKVFLECVQDMDHENMFWYRQDPGLGLRLIYFSYDVKMKEKGDIPEGYSVSREKKERFSLILESASTNQTSMYLCASTISGSWGDTQYFGPGTRLTVL.

This clonotype was counted at least ten times. CDR3 loop: CASTKPWEDTNTGELFF. The CDR3 bases are TGTGCCAGCACCAAACCCTGGGAGGACACTAACACCGGGGAGCTGTTTTTT. The chain is built from TRBV7-2 and TRBJ2-2, with D possibly matching TRBD2 (6 bases). Looked up from germline, CDR1 is SGHTA and CDR2 is FQGNSA. Trimming removed 7 bases at V and 2 bases at J, with 20 bases between. This CDR3 is 17 amino acids long. Variable domain in full (rest from reference TRBV7-2 and TRBJ2-2): GAGVSQSPSNKVTEKGKDVELRCDPISGHTALYWYRQSLGQGLEFLIYFQGNSAPDKSGLPSDRFSAERTGGSVSTLTIQRTQQEDSAVYLCASTKPWEDTNTGELFFGEGSRLTVL.

This clonotype was counted many times. This chain links TRBV6-5 with TRBJ2-7; a weak D match, TRBD2 (6 bases). The CDR3 length is 14 residues. From germline, CDR1 is MNHEY and CDR2 SVGAGI. Trimming removed 5 bases from V and 3 bases from J, with 14 bases in between. In nucleotides, the CDR3 is TGTGCCAGCAGTACGGGACGGGGAGGCTACGAGCAGTACTTC. It translates to CASSTGRGGYEQYF.

A few counts support this clonotype. The rearrangement uses TRBV4-2 and TRBJ2-7; D unresolved. CDR1 LGHNA and CDR2 YNFKEQ come from the germline V gene. V lost 3 bases to trimming and J lost 4 bases, with 13 bases between them. The length of the CDR3 is 14 residues. The CDR3 DNA is TGTGCCAGCAGCCACAATAGGGCAGATTACGAGCAGTACTTC. Its protein is CASSHNRADYEQYF.

This clonotype was recorded many times. V and J are TRBV13 and TRBJ2-3, with 14 bases aligning to TRBD2. V lost 5 bases, J lost 2 bases, and 9 bases stayed unmatched. CDR3 length: 18 residues. CDR1 and CDR2 from the germline V gene are PRHDT and FYEKMQ (reference sequence). CDR3 region: CASSPGLAGATPTDTQYF. The CDR3 bases are TGTGCCAGCAGCCCGGGACTAGCGGGAGCGACTCCCACAGATACGCAGTATTTT.